The clone carrying this T cell receptor beta chain has more than one count but fewer than ten. The data are from a study of human T cells and chemical hapten exposure. Study background: The study sensitized with 2% DPC on an approximately 2 cm by approximately 2 cm patch of upper inner arm skin.

The V and J ends lost 6 bases and 0 bases, in that order; junction bases with no gene match: 3. This CDR3 is built from 15 residues. TCRdb ran MiXCR on the RACE reads and lists one entry per CDR3 protein. The sample consists of about 74,000 distinct CDR3 sequences, around 15% of them appearing once. Described time point: pre-sensitization, week 0. Treatment here: therapeutic diphenylcyclopropenone sensitization with weekly scalp DPC. Unfractionated whole blood yielded total RNA. This clonotype was obtained from a woman aged 45 to 65 with alopecia areata. Some clones in this sample may be carry-over from other donors' samples. Sample: whole blood, taken in connection with sensitization to the hapten diphenylcyclopropenone (DPC). The chain employs TRBV12-3 or TRBV12-4 and TRBJ2-7, with TRBD2 matching 12 bases. CDR3: CASSSTSGSSYEQYF. The CDR3, as DNA: TGTGCCAGCAGCTCGACTAGCGGGAGCTCCTACGAGCAGTACTTC.